The subject of this entry is one T cell receptor beta chain. Its antigen is not identified. The data are from a study of T cell responses to AZD1222 COVID-19 vaccine. Overall study findings and caveats: Among the donors, most were white British and more were female, and clonal diversity was possibly underestimated. Of the AZD1222 recipients, only 5 or 6 were seropositive at baseline. Mapped onto spike, vaccine-associated CD4 TCRs spanned it and were dominant at 160-218 and 743-854. Rises in breadth and depth of Spike-specific TCRs came after two AZD1222 doses.

The length of the CDR3 is 14 residues. The V segment lost 5 bases and the J segment 6 bases; nucleotides outside the gene matches: 9. The germline V gene encodes CDR1 SGHDN and CDR2 FVKESK. The data were produced by immunoSEQ multiplex PCR, yet TCRdb's version contains in-frame clones alone and is incomplete. Among about 200,000 clones listed, approximately 93% were seen once. The genes are TRBV14 and TRBJ1-2; 7 bases are a match to TRBD1. This clonotype originated in an adult who received the AZD1222 COVID-19 vaccine. The sample here was peripheral blood, taken 28 days after the second AZD1222 dose. CDR3 coding DNA: TGTGCCAGCAGCGCCGTGACAGGGAATCATGGCTACACCTTC. Translation: CASSAVTGNHGYTF. Using reference TRBV14 and TRBJ1-2 for the parts outside the CDR3, the full variable domain is EAGVTQFPSHSVIEKGQTVTLRCDPISGHDNLYWYRRVMGKEIKFLLHFVKESKQDESGMPNNRFLAERTGGTYSTLKVQPAELEDSGVYFCASSAVTGNHGYTFGSGTRLTVV.